The clone carrying this T cell receptor (beta chain) was picked up a small number of times. Its antigen is undetermined. This sample is drawn from a study of CD8 T cells in ankylosing spondylitis. With V trimmed by 0 bases and J by 2 bases, 5 bases remained unmatched. Per the germline V gene, CDR1 is MNHEY and CDR2 is SVGEGT. The CDR3 is 16 residues long. Overall study findings and caveats: One TCR beta motif, made up of eight highly homologous variants, appeared characteristic of ankylosing spondylitis blood. Clones linked to the disease showed a CD8+ phenotype. They occurred at relatively low frequencies in peripheral blood. There was reportedly significant enrichment of clones that were disease-linked in matched ankylosing spondylitis synovial fluid.

Quantitative 5'-RACE was performed with molecular barcodes, and it yielded the TCR beta libraries. Each CDR3 protein is one row after TCRdb ran MiXCR on the 5' RACE reads. Counted here are a few hundred thousand distinct CDR3 sequences, about 10% occurring once; the ten biggest clones make up less than 7%. The sequenced material came from blood, either unsorted or a sorted T cell fraction (not recorded which). This TCR came from a male donor with ankylosing spondylitis or in good health (not recorded which). The V call is TRBV6-2 or TRBV6-3, the J call TRBJ2-7; 9 positions agree with TRBD2. The DNA for the CDR3 is TGTGCCAGCAGTTACTCGGCTAGCGGGACCGCCTACGAGCAGTACTTC. It encodes CASSYSASGTAYEQYF.